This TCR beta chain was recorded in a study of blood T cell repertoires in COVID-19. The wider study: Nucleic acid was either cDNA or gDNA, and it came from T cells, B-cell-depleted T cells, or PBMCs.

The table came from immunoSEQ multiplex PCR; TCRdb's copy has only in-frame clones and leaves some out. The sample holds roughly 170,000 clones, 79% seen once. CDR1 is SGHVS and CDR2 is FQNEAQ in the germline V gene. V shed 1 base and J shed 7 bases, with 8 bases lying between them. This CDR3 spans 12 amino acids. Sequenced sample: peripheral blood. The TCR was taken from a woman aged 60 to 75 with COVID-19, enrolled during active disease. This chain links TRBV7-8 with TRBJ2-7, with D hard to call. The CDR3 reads CASSLVSGEQYF. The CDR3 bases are TGTGCCAGCAGCTTAGTATCGGGTGAGCAGTACTTC.